These T cell receptor beta chains were read from a single sample in a study of shared clonotypes between healthy human individuals. Sequenced by immunoSEQ multiplex PCR; TCRdb stores in-frame clones only, minus some. The sample holds 300,000 to 400,000 clones, roughly 80% seen once. Sequencing was done on a sample of memory CD4+ T cells sorted from blood. The receptors were sampled from a young man in good health. CDR3s include the opening cysteine and the closing phenylalanine or tryptophan. The D gene is left open where the match is weak. Where a row states a size, it is once, few, many or the class of an expanded clone; other rows omit it.

abundance: -
d_gene: -
j_gene: TRBJ1-4
v_gene: TRBV6-1
CDR3nt: TGTGCCACCTCGAGTCGGGGGCTCGGTGAAAAACTGTTTTTT
CDR3aa: CATSSRGLGEKLFF

abundance: -
d_gene: -
j_gene: TRBJ1-2
v_gene: TRBV2
CDR3nt: TGTGCCAGCAGTGAGCGGCTAGCTAACTATGGCTACACCTTC
CDR3aa: CASSERLANYGYTF

abundance: -
d_gene: -
j_gene: TRBJ2-7
v_gene: TRBV6-5
CDR3nt: TGTGCCAGCAGTCAGGGAGATGTCTCCTACGAGCAGTACTTC
CDR3aa: CASSQGDVSYEQYF

abundance: -
d_gene: TRBD1
j_gene: TRBJ2-7
v_gene: TRBV5-6
CDR3nt: TGTGCCAGCAGCTCCTTGCTGGAAAGACAGGGCTACGAGCAGTACTTC
CDR3aa: CASSSLLERQGYEQYF

abundance: -
d_gene: TRBD1
j_gene: TRBJ1-1
v_gene: TRBV9
CDR3nt: TGTGCCAGCACGAGGACAGGCCGGAACACTGAAGCTTTCTTT
CDR3aa: CASTRTGRNTEAFF

abundance: -
d_gene: -
j_gene: TRBJ2-7
v_gene: TRBV12-5
CDR3nt: TGTGCTAGTGGTTCAAGCTACGAGCAGTACTTC
CDR3aa: CASGSSYEQYF

abundance: -
d_gene: -
j_gene: TRBJ2-1
v_gene: TRBV7-8
CDR3nt: TGTGCCAGCAGCTTAGGACGCCACGAGTCCTACAATGAGCAGTTCTTC
CDR3aa: CASSLGRHESYNEQFF

abundance: -
d_gene: TRBD2
j_gene: TRBJ2-3
v_gene: TRBV9
CDR3nt: TGTGCCAGCAGCCCCACGACTAGCGGGAGGGGGGGTGATACGCAGTATTTT
CDR3aa: CASSPTTSGRGGDTQYF

abundance: -
d_gene: -
j_gene: TRBJ2-7
v_gene: TRBV5-6
CDR3nt: TGTGCCAGCACCTCCTTGGGGACGAAATACGAGCAGTACTTC
CDR3aa: CASTSLGTKYEQYF

abundance: -
d_gene: TRBD1
j_gene: TRBJ2-5
v_gene: TRBV6-1
CDR3nt: TGTGCCAGCGGCGACAGGGTCCAAGAGACCCAGTACTTC
CDR3aa: CASGDRVQETQYF

abundance: -
d_gene: -
j_gene: TRBJ1-3
v_gene: TRBV5-6
CDR3nt: TGTGCCAGCAGCTTGGGACCTCTAGCGGGCACCATATATTTT
CDR3aa: CASSLGPLAGTIYF

abundance: few
d_gene: -
j_gene: TRBJ1-1
v_gene: TRBV7-9
CDR3nt: TGTGCCAGCAGCTTAATGTACACTGAAGCTTTCTTT
CDR3aa: CASSLMYTEAFF

abundance: -
d_gene: TRBD1
j_gene: TRBJ2-7
v_gene: TRBV2
CDR3nt: TGTGCCAGCACTCCGTTACAGGGGTCCCCATACTTC
CDR3aa: CASTPLQGSPYF

abundance: -
d_gene: -
j_gene: TRBJ2-3
v_gene: TRBV9
CDR3nt: TGTGCCAGCAGCGTAGCTGCCTTCACAGATACGCAGTATTTT
CDR3aa: CASSVAAFTDTQYF

abundance: -
d_gene: -
j_gene: TRBJ1-5
v_gene: TRBV5-3
CDR3nt: TGTGCCAGGGGAACAGAATCGTATCAGCCCCAGCATTTT
CDR3aa: CARGTESYQPQHF

abundance: once
d_gene: TRBD2
j_gene: TRBJ2-3
v_gene: TRBV5-1
CDR3nt: TGCGCCAGCAGCTTGAGACTAGCGGGAGGCTCACCCAGCACAGATACGCAGTATTTT
CDR3aa: CASSLRLAGGSPSTDTQYF

abundance: -
d_gene: -
j_gene: TRBJ2-5
v_gene: TRBV30
CDR3nt: TGTGCCTGGAGTGTAGGGCAGGTTAAAGAGACCCAGTACTTC
CDR3aa: CAWSVGQVKETQYF

abundance: -
d_gene: -
j_gene: TRBJ2-7
v_gene: TRBV14
CDR3nt: TGTGCCAGCAGCGCAGCTACCTTCGGCGAGCAGTACTTC
CDR3aa: CASSAATFGEQYF

abundance: few
d_gene: -
j_gene: TRBJ2-1
v_gene: TRBV6-6
CDR3nt: TGTGCCAGCAGTTACTCGAAAGGGGGTAGGAATGAGCAGTTCTTC
CDR3aa: CASSYSKGGRNEQFF

abundance: -
d_gene: -
j_gene: TRBJ2-1
v_gene: TRBV14
CDR3nt: TGTGCCAGCAGCCAAGATGGGCTAGCCTCGGATGAGCAGTTCTTC
CDR3aa: CASSQDGLASDEQFF

abundance: -
d_gene: -
j_gene: TRBJ1-5
v_gene: TRBV11-2
CDR3nt: TGTGCCAGCAGCGAGACAGGTATGCAGCCCCAGCATTTT
CDR3aa: CASSETGMQPQHF

abundance: -
d_gene: TRBD2
j_gene: TRBJ2-1
v_gene: TRBV2
CDR3nt: TGTGCCAGCGGACTAGCGGGAGGGTCCTACAATGAGCAGTTCTTC
CDR3aa: CASGLAGGSYNEQFF

abundance: -
d_gene: -
j_gene: TRBJ2-2
v_gene: TRBV7-9
CDR3nt: TGTGCCAGCAGACGGCCCGGCCTGCGGAACACCGGGGAGCTGTTTTTT
CDR3aa: CASRRPGLRNTGELFF

abundance: -
d_gene: -
j_gene: TRBJ2-1
v_gene: TRBV5-1
CDR3nt: TGCGCCAGCGGTACAGAGCTATACAATGAGCAGTTCTTC
CDR3aa: CASGTELYNEQFF

abundance: few
d_gene: -
j_gene: TRBJ2-5
v_gene: TRBV19
CDR3nt: TGTGCCAGTAGCTGGGAGGCAGGGGAGACCCAGTACTTC
CDR3aa: CASSWEAGETQYF

abundance: once
d_gene: -
j_gene: TRBJ2-5
v_gene: TRBV7-3
CDR3nt: TGTGCCAGCAGCTTAGATCGGGGTAGGACCCAGTACTTC
CDR3aa: CASSLDRGRTQYF

abundance: -
d_gene: -
j_gene: TRBJ2-3
v_gene: TRBV5-6
CDR3nt: TGTGCCAGCAGCTCCTATTCTGGAAGGGATGCAAGGGATACGCAGTATTTT
CDR3aa: CASSSYSGRDARDTQYF

abundance: few
d_gene: -
j_gene: TRBJ2-1
v_gene: TRBV5-1
CDR3nt: TGCGCCAGCAGCTTGGTCGGTTGGGGGGACTCCTACAATGAGCAGTTCTTC
CDR3aa: CASSLVGWGDSYNEQFF

abundance: -
d_gene: -
j_gene: TRBJ2-1
v_gene: TRBV7-2
CDR3nt: TGTGCCAGCAGCTTCCGGGGAAATGAGCAGTTCTTC
CDR3aa: CASSFRGNEQFF

abundance: -
d_gene: TRBD2
j_gene: TRBJ2-7
v_gene: TRBV15
CDR3nt: TGTGCCACCAGCAGAGTCGTAGCGGGAGGGTACCTCCGGCACGAGCAGTACTTC
CDR3aa: CATSRVVAGGYLRHEQYF

abundance: -
d_gene: -
j_gene: TRBJ2-3
v_gene: TRBV7-2
CDR3nt: TGTGCCAGCAGACCCTCAGGGCCCGATACGCAGTATTTT
CDR3aa: CASRPSGPDTQYF

abundance: many
d_gene: TRBD1
j_gene: TRBJ1-5
v_gene: TRBV5-1
CDR3nt: TGCGCCAGCAGCTATGGGACAGGGCTTAATCAGCCCCAGCATTTT
CDR3aa: CASSYGTGLNQPQHF

abundance: once
d_gene: -
j_gene: TRBJ2-7
v_gene: TRBV7-3
CDR3nt: TGTGCCAGCTTCCGATTAGCGTGCACCTACGAGCAGTACTTC
CDR3aa: CASFRLACTYEQYF

abundance: -
d_gene: TRBD2
j_gene: TRBJ2-1
v_gene: TRBV7-9
CDR3nt: TGTGCCAGCAGCTTAGCGGCTAGCGGGAGGATCAATGAGCAGTTCTTC
CDR3aa: CASSLAASGRINEQFF

abundance: -
d_gene: TRBD1
j_gene: TRBJ2-3
v_gene: TRBV10-1
CDR3nt: TGCGCCAGCAGAGCAACAGGGGTTCCCACAGATACGCAGTATTTT
CDR3aa: CASRATGVPTDTQYF

abundance: -
d_gene: -
j_gene: TRBJ2-4
v_gene: TRBV10-3
CDR3nt: TGTGCCATCAGTGATGCAGGCATCAGTTACATTCAGTACTTC
CDR3aa: CAISDAGISYIQYF

abundance: few
d_gene: -
j_gene: TRBJ2-7
v_gene: TRBV14
CDR3nt: TGTGCCAGCAGTCAGGGGCTTGGGCAGTACTTC
CDR3aa: CASSQGLGQYF